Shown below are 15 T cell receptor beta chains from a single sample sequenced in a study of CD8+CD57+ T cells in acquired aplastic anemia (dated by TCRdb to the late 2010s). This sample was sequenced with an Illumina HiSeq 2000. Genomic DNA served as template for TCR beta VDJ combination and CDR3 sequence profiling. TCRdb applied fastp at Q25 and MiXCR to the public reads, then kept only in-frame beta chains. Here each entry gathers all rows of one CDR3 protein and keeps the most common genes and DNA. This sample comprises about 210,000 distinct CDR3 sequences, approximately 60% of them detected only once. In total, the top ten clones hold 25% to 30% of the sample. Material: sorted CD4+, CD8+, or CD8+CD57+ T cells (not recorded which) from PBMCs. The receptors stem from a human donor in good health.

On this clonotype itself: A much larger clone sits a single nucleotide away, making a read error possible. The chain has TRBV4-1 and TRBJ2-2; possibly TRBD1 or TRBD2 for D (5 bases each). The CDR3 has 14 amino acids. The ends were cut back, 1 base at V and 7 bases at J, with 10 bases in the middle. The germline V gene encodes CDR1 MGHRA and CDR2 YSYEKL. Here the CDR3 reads CASSQGGRGGELFF. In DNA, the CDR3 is TGCGCCAGCAGCCAAGGGGGACGGGGCGGGGAGCTGTTTTTT.

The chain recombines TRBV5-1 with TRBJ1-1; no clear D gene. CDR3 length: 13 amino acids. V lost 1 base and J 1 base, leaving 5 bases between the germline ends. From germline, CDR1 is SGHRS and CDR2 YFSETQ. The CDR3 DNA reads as TGCGCCAGCAGCTTGCGCACGAACACTGAAGCTTTCTTT. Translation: CASSLRTNTEAFF. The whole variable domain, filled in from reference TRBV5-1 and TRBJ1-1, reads KAGVTQTPRYLIKTRGQQVTLSCSPISGHRSVSWYQQTPGQGLQFLFEYFSETQRNKGNFPGRFSGRQFSNSRSEMNVSTLELGDSALYLCASSLRTNTEAFFGQGTRLTVV.

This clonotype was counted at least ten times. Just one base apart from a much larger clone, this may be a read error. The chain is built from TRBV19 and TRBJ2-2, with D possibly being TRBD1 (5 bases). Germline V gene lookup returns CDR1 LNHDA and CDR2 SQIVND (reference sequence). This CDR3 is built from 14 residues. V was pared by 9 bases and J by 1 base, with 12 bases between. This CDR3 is CASSLGQNTGELFF. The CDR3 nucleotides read TGTGCCAGCAGCTTAGGACAGAACACCGGGGAGCTGTTTTTT.

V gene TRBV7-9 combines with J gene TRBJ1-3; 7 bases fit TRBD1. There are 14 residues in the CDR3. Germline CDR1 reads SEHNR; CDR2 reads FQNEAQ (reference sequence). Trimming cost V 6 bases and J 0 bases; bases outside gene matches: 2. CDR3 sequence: CASRTGSSGNTIYF. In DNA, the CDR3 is TGTGCCAGCAGGACAGGGAGCTCTGGAAACACCATATATTTT. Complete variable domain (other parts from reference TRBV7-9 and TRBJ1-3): DTGVSQNPRHKITKRGQNVTFRCDPISEHNRLYWYRQTLGQGPEFLTYFQNEAQLEKSRLLSDRFSAERPKGSFSTLEIQRTEQGDSAMYLCASRTGSSGNTIYFGEGSWLTVV.

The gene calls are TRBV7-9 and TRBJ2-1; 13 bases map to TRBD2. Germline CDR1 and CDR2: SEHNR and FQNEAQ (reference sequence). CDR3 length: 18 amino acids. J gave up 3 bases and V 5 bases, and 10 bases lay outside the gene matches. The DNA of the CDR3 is TGTGCCAGCAGCCCCGTCAAACTAGCGGGGGGGAGCTACAATGAGCAGTTCTTC. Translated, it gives CASSPVKLAGGSYNEQFF. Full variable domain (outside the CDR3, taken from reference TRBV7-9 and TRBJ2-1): DTGVSQNPRHKITKRGQNVTFRCDPISEHNRLYWYRQTLGQGPEFLTYFQNEAQLEKSRLLSDRFSAERPKGSFSTLEIQRTEQGDSAMYLCASSPVKLAGGSYNEQFFGPGTRLTVL.

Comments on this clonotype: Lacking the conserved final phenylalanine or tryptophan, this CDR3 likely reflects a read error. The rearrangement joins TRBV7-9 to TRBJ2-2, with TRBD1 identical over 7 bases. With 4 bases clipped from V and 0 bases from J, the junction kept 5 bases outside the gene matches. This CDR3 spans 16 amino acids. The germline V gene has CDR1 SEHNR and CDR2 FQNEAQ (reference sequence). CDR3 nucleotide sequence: TGTGCCAGCAGCTCCCCGGGACAGACGAACACCGGGGAGCTGTTTGTA. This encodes CASSSPGQTNTGELFV.

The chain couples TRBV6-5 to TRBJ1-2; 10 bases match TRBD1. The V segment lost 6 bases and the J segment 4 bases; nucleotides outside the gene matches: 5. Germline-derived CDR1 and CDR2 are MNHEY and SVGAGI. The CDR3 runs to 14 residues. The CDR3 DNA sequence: TGTGCCAGCAGGGGGACAGGGGCGAGCTATGGCTACACCTTC. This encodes CASRGTGASYGYTF.

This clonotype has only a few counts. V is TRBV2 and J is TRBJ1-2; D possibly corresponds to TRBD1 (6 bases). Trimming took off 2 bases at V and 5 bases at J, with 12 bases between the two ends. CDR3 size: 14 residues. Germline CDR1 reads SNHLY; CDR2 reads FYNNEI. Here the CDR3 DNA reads TGTGCCAGCAGTGAATTGGACAGTGGTTATGGCTACACCTTC. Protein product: CASSELDSGYGYTF.

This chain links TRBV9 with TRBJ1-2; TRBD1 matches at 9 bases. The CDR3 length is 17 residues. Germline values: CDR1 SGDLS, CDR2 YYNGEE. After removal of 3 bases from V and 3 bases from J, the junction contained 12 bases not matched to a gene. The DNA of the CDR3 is TGTGCCAGCAGCGAGGGGCAACAGGGGGCAATAGACTATGGCTACACCTTC. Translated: CASSEGQQGAIDYGYTF.

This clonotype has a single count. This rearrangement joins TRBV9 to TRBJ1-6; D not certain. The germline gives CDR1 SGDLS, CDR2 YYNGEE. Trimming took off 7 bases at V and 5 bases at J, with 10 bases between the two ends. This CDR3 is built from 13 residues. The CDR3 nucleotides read TGTGCCAGCCAGAGGTCTGATAATTCACCCCTCCACTTT. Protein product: CASQRSDNSPLHF.

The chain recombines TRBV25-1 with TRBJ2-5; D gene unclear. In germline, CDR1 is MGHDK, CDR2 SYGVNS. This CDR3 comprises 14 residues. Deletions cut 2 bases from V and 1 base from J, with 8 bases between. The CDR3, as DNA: TGTGCCAGCAGTGAAGAAAACAGCCAAGAGACCCAGTACTTC. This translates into CASSEENSQETQYF.

CDR3: CASSLAGGRDEQYF. CDR3 DNA: TGTGCCAGCAGCTTAGCTGGGGGTCGGGACGAGCAGTACTTC. The V gene is TRBV7-6, the J gene TRBJ2-7; D could derive from TRBD1 or TRBD2 (5 bases each). The CDR3 totals 14 residues. V lost 0 bases and J 5 bases, leaving 11 bases between the germline ends. Germline V gives CDR1 SGHVS, CDR2 FNYEAQ.

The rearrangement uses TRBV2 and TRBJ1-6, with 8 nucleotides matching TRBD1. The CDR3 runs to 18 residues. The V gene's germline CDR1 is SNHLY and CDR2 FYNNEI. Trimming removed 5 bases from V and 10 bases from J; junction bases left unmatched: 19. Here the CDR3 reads CASSTPVGLGQALSPLHF. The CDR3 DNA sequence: TGTGCCAGCAGTACCCCGGTGGGTTTGGGACAGGCCCTCTCACCCCTCCACTTT.

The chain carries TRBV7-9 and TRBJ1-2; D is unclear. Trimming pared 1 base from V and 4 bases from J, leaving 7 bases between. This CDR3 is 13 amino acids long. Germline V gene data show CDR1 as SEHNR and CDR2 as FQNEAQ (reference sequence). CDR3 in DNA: TGTGCCAGCAGCTTAGATACGCCCTATGGCTACACCTTC. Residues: CASSLDTPYGYTF.

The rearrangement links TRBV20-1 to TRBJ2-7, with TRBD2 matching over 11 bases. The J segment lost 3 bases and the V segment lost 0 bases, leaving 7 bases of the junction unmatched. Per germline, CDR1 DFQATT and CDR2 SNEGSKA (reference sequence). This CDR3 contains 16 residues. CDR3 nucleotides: TGCAGTGCTAGAGATCCGGCTAGCGGGGGGCACTACGAGCAGTACTTC. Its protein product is CSARDPASGGHYEQYF.